The clone carrying this T cell receptor beta chain was recorded at least ten times. Germline V gene lookup returns CDR1 SEHNR and CDR2 FQNEAQ (reference sequence). The length of the CDR3 is 15 residues. Trimming removed 7 bases from V and 1 base from J; junction bases left unmatched: 9. These data belong to a study of Graves' ophthalmopathy and Graves' hyperthyroidism. 8.5 to 10 ml of fresh blood yielded the PBMCs by density gradient. Amplified TCR beta CDR3 regions were obtained using RNA transcripts as template. In the first round, RT-PCR was carried out with HTBI primers, and a multiplex PCR formed the second round. MiXCR, run by TCRdb on the multiplex PCR reads, gives a single entry per CDR3 protein. The sample yields hundreds of thousands of distinct CDR3 sequences, 40% seen once.

Sequencing input: peripheral blood. V is TRBV7-9 and J is TRBJ1-1; TRBD1 matches at 7 bases. The receptor comes from an adult man with Graves' ophthalmopathy. Here the CDR3 DNA reads TGTGCCAGCACCATCTCCGGGACAGCGAACACTGAAGCTTTCTTT. Its translation is CASTISGTANTEAFF.